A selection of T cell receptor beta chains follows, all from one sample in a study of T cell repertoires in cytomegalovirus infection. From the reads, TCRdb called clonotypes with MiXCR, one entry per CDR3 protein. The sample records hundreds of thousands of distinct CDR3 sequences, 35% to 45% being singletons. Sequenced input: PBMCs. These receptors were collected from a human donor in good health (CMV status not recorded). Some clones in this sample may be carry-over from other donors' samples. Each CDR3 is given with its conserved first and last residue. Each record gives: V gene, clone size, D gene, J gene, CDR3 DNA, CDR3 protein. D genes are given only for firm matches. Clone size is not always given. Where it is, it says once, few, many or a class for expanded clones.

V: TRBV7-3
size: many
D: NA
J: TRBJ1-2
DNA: TGTGCCAGCAGCTTATCAAACGATCGGGCAGGCTATGGCTACACCTTC
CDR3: CASSLSNDRAGYGYTF

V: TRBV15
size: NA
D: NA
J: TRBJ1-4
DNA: TGTGTCACCAGCAGAGATAACCCCCTTGCAACTAATGAAAAACTGTTTTTT
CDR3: CVTSRDNPLATNEKLFF

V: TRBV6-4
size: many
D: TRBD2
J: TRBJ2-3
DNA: TGTGCCAGCAGTGACTCGACTAGCGGGGGGGCTACGCAGTATTTT
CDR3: CASSDSTSGGATQYF

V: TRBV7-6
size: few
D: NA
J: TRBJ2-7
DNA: TGTGCCAGCAGCTGGGCCGAGGGGGCGGGGGGCGAGCAGTACTTC
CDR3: CASSWAEGAGGEQYF

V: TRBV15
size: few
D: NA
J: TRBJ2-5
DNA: TGTGCCACCAGCAGAGATATAGGGTACGGGCAAGAGACCCAGTACTTC
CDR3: CATSRDIGYGQETQYF

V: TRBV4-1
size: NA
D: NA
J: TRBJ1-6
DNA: TGCGCCAGCAGCCAAGTAACAGGCGGTTCACCCCTCCACTTT
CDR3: CASSQVTGGSPLHF

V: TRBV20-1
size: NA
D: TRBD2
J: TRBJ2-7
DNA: TGCAGTGCCATCGGGACTAGTCACTCCGAGCAGTACTTC
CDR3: CSAIGTSHSEQYF

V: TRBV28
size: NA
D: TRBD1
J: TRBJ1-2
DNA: TGTGCCAGCAGTATAACGGGACAGAATAACTATGGCTACACCTTC
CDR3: CASSITGQNNYGYTF

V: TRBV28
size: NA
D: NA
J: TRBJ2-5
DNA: TGTGCCAGCAGTTTACCTACAGTCAAAGAGACCCAGTACTTC
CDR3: CASSLPTVKETQYF

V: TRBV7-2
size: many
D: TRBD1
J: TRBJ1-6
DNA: TGTGCCAGCAGCCCCCGTGGACAGGGGCTACCCCTCCACTTT
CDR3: CASSPRGQGLPLHF

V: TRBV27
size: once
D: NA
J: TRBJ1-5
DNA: TGTGCCAGCGCTATCTCGGGTTCCAATCAGCCCCAGCATTTT
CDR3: CASAISGSNQPQHF

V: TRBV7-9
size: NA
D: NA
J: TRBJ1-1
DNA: TGTGCCAGCAGCTTAGTGTTTAGGACGGGGAACACTGACGCTTTCTTT
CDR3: CASSLVFRTGNTDAFF

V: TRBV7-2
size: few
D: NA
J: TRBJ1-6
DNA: TGTGCCAGCAGCTTAGTGGCGGGGATAGGGTCACCCCTCCACTTT
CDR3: CASSLVAGIGSPLHF

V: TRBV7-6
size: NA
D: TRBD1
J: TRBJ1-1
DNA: TGTACCAGCAGCTTAGCGGGACAGGCCCGTAGGGAGGAAGCTTTCTTT
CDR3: CTSSLAGQARREEAFF

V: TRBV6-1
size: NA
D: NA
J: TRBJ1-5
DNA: TGTGCCAGCAGGAAAACAGGGATGGGGCAGCCCCAGCATTTT
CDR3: CASRKTGMGQPQHF

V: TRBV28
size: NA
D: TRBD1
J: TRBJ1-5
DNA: TGTGCCAGTACAGGGGCCAATCAGCCCCAGCATTTT
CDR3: CASTGANQPQHF

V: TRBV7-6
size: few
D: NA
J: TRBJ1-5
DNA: TGTGCCAGCAGCTTAGGCGCAGAGGAGCCCAATCAGCCCCAGCATTTT
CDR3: CASSLGAEEPNQPQHF

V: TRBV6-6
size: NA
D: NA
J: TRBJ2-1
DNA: TGTGCCAGCATCAAAGGAACTAGTGGTAATGAGCAGTTCTTC
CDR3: CASIKGTSGNEQFF

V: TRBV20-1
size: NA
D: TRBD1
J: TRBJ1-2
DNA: TGCAGTGCTAGACCCGACAGGGGGCCCGGCTATGGCTACACCTTC
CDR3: CSARPDRGPGYGYTF

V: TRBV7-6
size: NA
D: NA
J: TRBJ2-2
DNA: TGTGCCAGCAGCTTAGCCGTGGAGTCCGGGGAGCTGTTTTTT
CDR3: CASSLAVESGELFF

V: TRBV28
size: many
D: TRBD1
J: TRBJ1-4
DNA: TGTGCCAGCAGTTCGTCCCAGGGGACAGGGAATGAAAAACTGTTTTTT
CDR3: CASSSSQGTGNEKLFF

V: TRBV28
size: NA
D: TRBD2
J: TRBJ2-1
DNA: TGTGCCAGCAACCGTGGACTAGCGGGGAGTGAGCAGTTCTTC
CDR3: CASNRGLAGSEQFF

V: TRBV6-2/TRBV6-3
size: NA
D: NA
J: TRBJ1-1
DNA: TGTTCCAGCTCAAGGTTGACCAAGGTGGCTGAAGCTTTCTTT
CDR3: CSSSRLTKVAEAFF

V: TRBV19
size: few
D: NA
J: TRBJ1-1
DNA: TGTGCCAGTAGTATCCTTCGGCCGGGCACTGAAGCTTTCTTT
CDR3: CASSILRPGTEAFF

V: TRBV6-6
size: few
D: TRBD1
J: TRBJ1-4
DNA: TGTGCCAGCAACATACAGGGGGTTGGAACTAATGAAAAACTGTTTTTT
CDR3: CASNIQGVGTNEKLFF

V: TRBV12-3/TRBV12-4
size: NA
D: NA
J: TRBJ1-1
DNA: TGTGCCAGCAGTTTCATGGCTTCGAACACTGAAGCTTTCTTT
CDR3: CASSFMASNTEAFF

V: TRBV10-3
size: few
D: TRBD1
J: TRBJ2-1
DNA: TGTGCCATCAACACCGGGACAGAAAATGAGCAGTTCTTC
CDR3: CAINTGTENEQFF

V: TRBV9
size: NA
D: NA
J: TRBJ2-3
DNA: TGTGCCAGCAGCGTCAATAGTGGGGGAAATACGCAGTATTTT
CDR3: CASSVNSGGNTQYF

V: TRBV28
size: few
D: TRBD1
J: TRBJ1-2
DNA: TGTGCCAGCGGCTACAGGGGGCTTAACTATGGCTACACCTTC
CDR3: CASGYRGLNYGYTF

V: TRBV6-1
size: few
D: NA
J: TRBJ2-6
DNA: TGTGCCAGCAGTTTTCAGGGTACAGGGACCTCTGGGGCCAACGTCCTGACTTTC
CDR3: CASSFQGTGTSGANVLTF

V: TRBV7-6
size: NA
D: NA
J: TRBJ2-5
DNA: TGTGCCAGCAGCATAGGAGCGGAGACCCAGTACTTC
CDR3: CASSIGAETQYF

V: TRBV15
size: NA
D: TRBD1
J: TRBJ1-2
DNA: TGTGCCACCAGCAGAGGCCGGGTGGGACAGGAATTGCGAGCCACCTTC
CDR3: CATSRGRVGQELRATF

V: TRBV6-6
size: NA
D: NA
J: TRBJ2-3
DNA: TGTGCCAGCAGTTCTGAGGAAGATACGCAGTATTTT
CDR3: CASSSEEDTQYF